This T cell receptor beta chain derives from a study of vaccination and CD4 T cells after COVID-19. The overall study: As their vaccination, participants received two doses of either BNT162b2 or mRNA-1273 vaccine. Study-wide points: The authors identified 304 of 307 vaccine-specific clones in convalescent patients as spike mono-reactive.

Concerning this clonotype itself: Its matching antigen is unknown.

Germline V CDR1 and CDR2: MNHNS, SASEGT. CDR3 size: 14 residues. V was cut by 0 bases and J by 0 bases, with 5 bases left in between. The treatment denotes: roughly 10-day PBMC culture with coronavirus spike peptide pools or control peptides (ViraFEST assay). Cultured CD4+ T-cell DNA underwent Oncomine TCR Beta short-read sequencing. Genomic DNA extraction was carried out from cultured CD4+ T cells. Via MiXCR, TCRdb re-called the PCR reads, giving one row per CDR3 protein. The data contain a few thousand distinct CDR3 sequences, approximately 29% of them singletons. Sequencing input: CD4+ T cells from blood, cultured in vitro. The chain uses TRBV6-1 and TRBJ1-1; D unresolved. The clonotype originates from a human donor who had recovered from COVID-19. The CDR3 sequence is CASSEAGMNTEAFF. DNA of the CDR3: TGTGCCAGCAGTGAAGCGGGGATGAACACTGAAGCTTTCTTT.